This T cell receptor (beta chain) appears in the sequencing data of a study of cytomegalovirus exposure and HLA in healthy donors (dated by TCRdb to the late 2010s). About the study as a whole: An earlier analysis of about 560 of the donors reported approximately 260 Gb of sequence data and some 110 million unique TCR beta sequences obtained from some 200 million T cells. The aim of the study was to test whether cataloging public T cell receptors could identify signatures of past pathogen exposure. Genome-wide SNP genotypes for about 55% of the roughly 670 donors were used in a later genetic analysis, which treated that subset as a discovery cohort. An earlier analysis of 587 of the donors applied high-throughput TCR beta sequencing to assess whether each TCR beta V gene segment acted as functional or pseudogenic. The T cell repertoires of 666 subjects were profiled by immunosequencing and related to cytomegalovirus serostatus. Because of strong linkage in the cohort, roughly five DR-DQ haplotypes were treated as single units for association and clustering. Both class I and class II loci were covered by HLA typing, at four-digit resolution. Among 300 to 500 genotyped donors of the cohort, an average of around 250,000 unique TCR beta nucleotide sequences was sequenced per donor, of which roughly 17% were non-productive. Every repertoire in the discovery cohort had been generated on one and the same sequencing platform. In a later analysis, previously published TCR beta repertoires from about 640 donors were re-analyzed and high-resolution HLA genotyping was added so that TCR occurrence patterns could be studied. An early release covering roughly 600 HLA-typed donors comprised around 300 gigabases of sequencing data and tens of millions of unique TCR sequences. The number of donors typed differed by locus, with about 620-630 for A, B, C, DRB1 and DQB1, more than 500 for DQA1, over 600 for DPA1, and approximately 470 for DPB1. Rather than using new phenotypic data, the later analysis identified candidate immune exposures from TCR beta sequences and from how often those sequences occurred across donors. Donor age, sex, ethnicity and CMV serostatus were compiled alongside the repertoire data. High-throughput TCR immunosequencing, statistical association of individual TCRs with disease status, and machine learning were combined to predict cytomegalovirus infection status. Of the approximately 370 genotyped donors, 65% to 90% were placed in the genetic ancestry cluster associated with self-reported Caucasian donors. Besides the first cohort of hundreds of subjects, a separate validation cohort made up of over 100 different subjects was used. Study-wide findings and limitations: It was suggested by the authors that the approach could potentially be generalized to other disease states and immunological phenotypes. Specific HLA alleles were associated with 15,000 to 20,000 TCR beta sequences at a false discovery rate of 0.05 in a later analysis. A cluster of highly shared sequence variants was judged likely to represent a technical artifact of the sequencing pipeline. An earlier analysis of around 500 of the donors showed that most TCR beta V segments appeared in productive rearrangements either about 90% or about 30% of the time, which broadly matched IMGT annotations. A further reported finding was that TCR beta sequences accurately predicted the HLA-A and HLA-B alleles for most subjects in the first cohort. In a later genetic analysis, a missense DCLRE1C variant was associated with V-gene and J-gene trimming of TCR beta chains, and the association was replicated in an independent cohort. The presence/absence analyses assumed that sequencing depth was roughly uniform across donors, and that assumption may not be true. Because HLA typing was missing for some donors at each locus, association tests included only the typed subset. Linkage disequilibrium might explain the correlated functional status among segregating V segments, but an unknown experimental factor could not be ruled out. A later analysis found that HLA-associated TCR beta chains were more clonally expanded and had lower generation probabilities than equally common non-associated chains. Some IMGT-functional V segments, including TRBV6-2 and TRBV6-3, could not be told apart with the 87-base-pair reads, so those segments were excluded. Fewer than 20 rarely observed V segments, including chromosome 9 orphons, were excluded from the earlier analysis of several hundred of the donors because counts were too low. Several of the top co-occurrence clusters appeared to be linked to parvovirus B19, influenza, CMV and Epstein-Barr virus, according to a later analysis. While some public TCRs were present in many individuals, most TCR sequences turned up only very rarely across donors. The cohort was sequenced for TCR beta chains only, and without alpha or paired-chain data the features that could be detected were limited. In vitro tests confirmed that a few of the cytomegalovirus-associated TCR beta chains recognize cytomegalovirus antigens. The classifier was reported to diagnose cytomegalovirus status with high specificity and sensitivity in both the original and validation cohorts. A later analysis found that TCR association rates varied across HLA loci, with DRB1 alleles showing the most associated TCRs and HLA-C alleles the fewest. In a later analysis, most CMV-associated TCR beta chains were found to appear HLA-restricted, with HLA associations seemingly driven largely by CMV exposure. In a later genetic analysis, fewer N-insertions in productive TCRs were reported among donors in an Asian-associated ancestry cluster than the roughly 700-donor mean. The study listed 150 to 200 TCR beta chains as associated with cytomegalovirus. When HLA alleles, especially DR and DQ, strongly co-occurred, TCR associations were difficult to assign to individual alleles. Immune exposure information for the cohort was limited to CMV serostatus.

V is reduced by 1 base and J by 1 base, leaving a spacing of 11 bases between them. Per the germline V gene (reference sequence), LNHNV is the CDR1 and YYDKDF is the CDR2. Counted from cysteine to phenylalanine, this CDR3 has 15 amino acids. Just CDR3 DNA is preserved here, 45 bases in frame from base 1. Points on this clone: The specificity of this receptor is unknown.

The cohort consisted of more than 650 healthy bone marrow donors. All cohort members were sampled while nominally healthy, although unrecorded immune exposures were likely present. The donor was CMV seronegative and belonged to the group of 350 to 400 seronegative cohort members. Each donor provided a peripheral blood sample, and peripheral blood mononuclear cells were used for TCR beta sequencing. The Qiagen DNeasy Blood Extraction Kit was used to extract genomic DNA from the blood cell samples. Receptors were amplified or captured by the immunoSEQ multiplex PCR assay. For the multiplex PCR, a mixture combining 60 forward primers for TCR Vbeta segments and 13 reverse primers for TCR Jbeta segments was used. A multiplex PCR assay on genomic DNA amplified the CDR3 region of rearranged TCR beta genes. Amplified TCR beta libraries were sequenced as 87-base-pair reads on the Illumina HiSeq System. Per the authors' processing: In a later analysis, roughly 80 million unique TCR beta chains were counted across the 650 to 700 repertoires, and roughly 11 million of these chains were shared by at least two donors. To remove PCR and sequencing errors, raw reads were error-corrected and collapsed into unique sequences using a nearest-neighbor algorithm that merged closely related sequences. To assign V, D and J gene segments, CDR3 sequences were aligned to IMGT reference sequences. Each retained sequence needed at least a six-nucleotide match to both a V gene segment and a J gene segment. A rearrangement was called productive if the CDR3 had no stop codons and remained in frame with V and J, and every other rearrangement was called non-productive. CDR3 was defined according to IMGT convention as the region running from the second conserved V-encoded cysteine to the conserved J-encoded phenylalanine. Sequences without an unambiguous match to a single V gene segment were excluded from the earlier analysis of 450 to 750 of the donors. In an earlier analysis of 587 of the donors, V segments were called functional above 56.7% productive rearrangements and were called segregating when the between-donor standard deviation exceeded 5%. A statistical classification framework was built to diagnose cytomegalovirus status from the catalog of TCR beta chain sequences. A later analysis assigned V and J genes by comparing TCR nucleotide sequences with IMGT/GENE-DB human TR gene sequences. A later analysis assigned CDR3 sequences and most-parsimonious VDJ recombination scenarios with the TCRdist pipeline. In a later analysis, every TCR beta chain was defined by the combination of its CDR3 amino acid sequence and its V-gene family, and reads without a unique V-gene family were dropped. A later analysis removed nearly 600 highly shared, low-generation-probability nucleotide sequences to deal with suspected cross-contamination and a sequencing artifact. A later analysis calculated a clonal expansion index for each public chain from normalized within-repertoire ranks of inferred template counts. In a later analysis, generation probabilities were computed with a VDJ recombination model fitted to out-of-frame rearrangements, and the resulting probabilities were checked against IGoR. In a later analysis, TCR-TCR, TCR-HLA and TCR-CMV co-occurrence was scored with hypergeometric tests, and a repertoire-size bias correction was applied to TCR pairs. In a later analysis, false discovery rates were estimated by permuting HLA or CMV assignments 20 times. In a later analysis, co-occurring TCRs were grouped using DBSCAN, and TCRdist sequence similarity was added for clustering within HLA-allele-positive subsets. Co-occurrence clustering excluded repertoires with fewer than 30,000 or more than 120,000 public chains, plus five with anomalous nucleotide sharing. TCRdb provides this immuneACCESS table in a form limited to in-frame rearrangements. Some clones are lacking; in checked studies, under half of them reflect an unresolved V gene, and why the rest are absent is not known. The D gene and trimming were derived from the DNA, and the V and J assignments and clone size from that table. The record for this sample contains about 160,000 clones. The ten largest account for 1% to 1.5% of the sample.

The clonotype comes from a woman aged 55 to 70 in good health and CMV-seronegative. Input material: PBMCs. This receptor chain uses TRBV15 and TRBJ2-7, and perhaps TRBD2 as D gene, on 6 matching bases. The sequenced DNA is TGTGCCACCAGCAGAGGCATCGGGACTTCCTACGAGCAGTACTTC. Its translation reads: CATSRGIGTSYEQYF.